This T cell receptor beta chain was recorded in a study of T-cell memory formation after mild COVID-19. Findings of the study overall: The CD4+ clones that contracted clustered mainly within CM and EM, and the CD8+ clones concentrated in EMRA.

TCRdb called the 5' RACE reads again in MiXCR, with one record for every CDR3 protein. The sample lists 390,000 or so distinct CDR3 sequences, roughly 15% seen once, with roughly 21% in the top ten. V was clipped by 1 base and J by 7 bases, with 7 bases between them. This CDR3 has 12 amino acids. Germline CDR1 KGHSH, CDR2 LQKENI. Comments on this clonotype: The antigen remains undetermined.

Input material: PBMCs or a T cell subset sorted from them (not recorded which). The receptor's source is a young man who had mild COVID-19 (a few samples of this study predate the infection). Cell type and time point are not known. The chain joins TRBV18 to TRBJ1-1; D is uncertain. The DNA for the CDR3 is TGTGCCAGCTCACCACAAGACGGTGAAGCTTTCTTT. Protein sequence: CASSPQDGEAFF.